The 22 T cell receptor beta chains reported below all come from one sample, sequenced in a study of radiotherapy plus CTLA-4 blockade in lung cancer. Assay used: immunoSEQ multiplex PCR; TCRdb lists only in-frame clones, some missing. The sample includes roughly 70,000 clones, about nine tenths of them seen just once. The source material was peripheral blood, sampled from a patient treated with radiotherapy plus ipilimumab. Receptors were obtained from a human donor with non-small cell lung cancer that progressed on radiotherapy plus ipilimumab.

The chain links TRBV27 to TRBJ2-7; D possibly matches TRBD1 or TRBD2 (5 bases each). Germline assignment: CDR1 MNHEY and CDR2 SMNVEV (reference sequence). Trimming pared 8 bases from V and 6 bases from J, leaving 23 bases between. This CDR3 is built from 15 residues. CDR3 DNA: TGTGCCAGCGCCCCAGCGAGGGGTGGTGAGAGCGAGCAGTACGTC. Encoded protein: CASAPARGGESEQYV.

This rearrangement joins TRBV11-2 to TRBJ1-5; possibly TRBD1 for D (6 bases). Trimming removed 3 bases at V and 1 base at J, with 10 bases between. The CDR3 is 15 amino acids. CDR1 is SGHAT and CDR2 is FQNNGV in the germline V gene. The CDR3 region has the DNA TGTGCCAGCAGCTTGGGTGGACAGAGCAATCAGCCCCAGCATTTT. Its protein product is CASSLGGQSNQPQHF.

The chain uses TRBV7-6 and TRBJ1-2, with D possibly being TRBD1 (5 bases). This CDR3 comprises 15 residues. V gave up 5 bases and J gave up 4 bases, with 17 bases separating them. Germline CDR1 SGHVS, CDR2 FNYEAQ. The CDR3 is CASSTRDDRPYGYTF. The CDR3 nucleotides read TGTGCCAGCAGCACTCGAGATGACAGACCCTATGGCTACACCTTC.

This chain links TRBV27 with TRBJ2-5, with 7 bases that match TRBD2. The CDR3 totals 17 residues. The V segment lost 4 bases and the J segment 4 bases; nucleotides outside the gene matches: 15. In germline, CDR1 is MNHEY, CDR2 SMNVEV (reference sequence). CDR3 sequence: CASSSSRLAGYPETQYF. DNA of the CDR3: TGTGCCAGCAGTTCCTCCCGATTAGCGGGTTACCCAGAGACCCAGTACTTC.

The table lists this clone with a few counts. CDR3 nucleotides: TGTGCCAGCAGCCAAATAGCGGGGATGAACACCGGGGAGCTGTTTTTT. It encodes CASSQIAGMNTGELFF. V and J are TRBV7-2 and TRBJ2-2, with 8 bases fitting TRBD2. CDR1 is SGHTA and CDR2 is FQGNSA in the germline V gene. This CDR3 is built from 16 residues. V was pared by 5 bases and J by 1 base, with 6 bases of the junction left unmatched.

The gene calls are TRBV2 and TRBJ1-1; D remains ambiguous. V lost 10 bases and J 0 bases, leaving 6 bases between the germline ends. CDR3 size: 11 residues. From germline, CDR1 is SNHLY and CDR2 FYNNEI. The CDR3 is CANQMNTEAFF. CDR3 nucleotides: TGTGCCAACCAAATGAACACTGAAGCTTTCTTT.

This chain links TRBV4-1 with TRBJ1-5, with 9 bases aligning to TRBD1. CDR1 and CDR2 (germline): MGHRA, YSYEKL. With 0 bases clipped from V and 6 bases from J, the junction kept 9 bases outside the gene matches. The CDR3 runs 17 residues. CDR3 DNA sequence: TGCGCCAGCAGCCAAGATCAAATCGGGACAGGGACTCAGCCCCAGCATTTT. It translates to CASSQDQIGTGTQPQHF.

The CDR3 sequence is CASRLGQARGEQFF. Here the CDR3 DNA reads TGTGCCAGCCGCTTGGGACAGGCCAGGGGTGAGCAGTTCTTC. The chain uses TRBV27 and TRBJ2-1; 8 bases agree with TRBD1. The J segment lost 9 bases and the V segment lost 8 bases, leaving 12 bases of the junction unmatched. The CDR3 length is 14 residues. The germline V gene encodes CDR1 MNHEY and CDR2 SMNVEV (reference sequence).

The rearrangement links TRBV5-8 to TRBJ2-5; 16 nucleotides align to TRBD2. This CDR3 has 18 amino acids. The J segment lost 3 bases and the V segment lost 6 bases, leaving 11 bases of the junction unmatched. Germline CDR1 is SGHTS and CDR2 is YDEGEE. The CDR3 is CASTSGTSGRAREETQYF. The DNA for the CDR3 is TGTGCCAGCACCTCCGGGACTAGCGGGAGGGCCAGGGAAGAGACCCAGTACTTC.

This clone was counted only a few times. Given a far larger clone just one base away, this is likely a sequencing read error. This sample includes further DNA sequences coding for the same CDR3. The chain combines TRBV30 with TRBJ2-1; D may be TRBD2 (7 bases). The CDR3 length is 16 residues. Looked up from germline, CDR1 is GTSNPN and CDR2 is SVGIG (reference sequence). V lost 4 bases and J 5 bases, leaving 21 bases between the germline ends. CDR3 bases: TGTGCCTGGAATTTCGGGGGGCGGGGATCTAACAATGAGCAGTTCTTC. Its translation is CAWNFGGRGSNNEQFF.

This clone was counted once. V is TRBV30 and J is TRBJ1-4; 7 bases align to TRBD1. The CDR3 consists of 15 residues. V gave up 2 bases and J gave up 3 bases; unmatched junction bases: 6. The germline V gene encodes CDR1 GTSNPN and CDR2 SVGIG (reference sequence). CDR3 nucleotide sequence: TGTGCCTGGAGTCGTAAAACAGGGGCTAATGAAAAACTGTTTTTT. As protein: CAWSRKTGANEKLFF.

The chain joins TRBV28 to TRBJ2-7; D may match TRBD1 or TRBD2 (5 bases each). The CDR3 loop spans 13 amino acids. Trimming removed 5 bases from V and 0 bases from J, with 8 bases in between. CDR1 is MDHEN, CDR2 SYDVKM, per germline. CDR3 loop: CASSAGTSYEQYF. CDR3 sequence (DNA): TGTGCCAGCAGTGCCGGGACCTCCTACGAGCAGTACTTC.

This chain uses TRBV9 with TRBJ2-3; 7 nucleotides line up with TRBD2. The V gene end was trimmed by 0 bases and the J gene end by 2 bases; junction bases not matched to a gene: 6. CDR1 is SGDLS, CDR2 YYNGEE, per germline. The CDR3 runs 16 residues. The DNA of the CDR3 is TGTGCCAGCAGCGTAGCTCAAGCGGGGATCACAGATACGCAGTATTTT. Translation: CASSVAQAGITDTQYF. The full variable domain, completed using reference TRBV9 and TRBJ2-3, is DSGVTQTPKHLITATGQRVTLRCSPRSGDLSVYWYQQSLDQGLQFLIQYYNGEERAKGNILERFSAQQFPDLHSELNLSSLELGDSALYFCASSVAQAGITDTQYFGPGTRLTVL.

The V call is TRBV13, the J call TRBJ1-2; TRBD1 is a possible D gene (6 bases). With 2 bases removed from V and 7 bases from J, the gap between germline ends came to 14 bases. Germline V gene data show CDR1 as PRHDT and CDR2 as FYEKMQ (reference sequence). The CDR3 runs to 14 residues. DNA of the CDR3: TGTGCCAGCAGCTTATATTCCGGGGGCTCTGGCTACACCTTC. It specifies CASSLYSGGSGYTF.

This chain joins TRBV5-1 and TRBJ2-1; D may be TRBD2 (5 bases). Trimming shortened V by 8 bases and J by 9 bases, and 18 bases separated the two germline ends. Germline V gene data show CDR1 as SGHRS and CDR2 as YFSETQ. This CDR3 is built from 13 residues. DNA of the CDR3: TGCGCCAGTTATACTACGGGATCTGGTGAGCAGTTCTTC. It specifies CASYTTGSGEQFF.

The J gene is TRBJ1-1, the V gene TRBV30; D remains unclear. This CDR3 spans 13 amino acids. V was pared by 3 bases and J by 5 bases, with 13 bases between. CDR1 and CDR2 (germline): GTSNPN, SVGIG (reference sequence). CDR3 residues: CAWRSMGGTEAFF. CDR3 in DNA: TGTGCCTGGAGGTCCATGGGTGGTACTGAAGCTTTCTTT.

V is TRBV4-1 and J is TRBJ1-3, with D uncertain. Deletions cut 1 base from V and 4 bases from J, with 8 bases between. The CDR3 consists of 14 residues. Germline loops: CDR1 MGHRA, CDR2 YSYEKL. CDR3 coding DNA: TGCGCCAGCAGCCAAGTGGGAGGGGGAAACACCATATATTTT. Protein: CASSQVGGGNTIYF.

This clone was found once. The rearrangement joins TRBV5-1 to TRBJ2-7; TRBD2 matches at 12 bases. This CDR3 is 15 amino acids long. Germline CDR1 reads SGHRS; CDR2 reads YFSETQ. V lost 2 bases, J lost 6 bases, and 6 bases stayed unmatched. The CDR3 bases are TGCGCCAGCAGCTTTTCTGGACTAGCGGGACGCGAGCAGTACTTC. Translating gives CASSFSGLAGREQYF.

This chain links TRBV30 with TRBJ1-2, with D tentatively TRBD1 (5 bases). From germline, CDR1 is GTSNPN and CDR2 SVGIG (reference sequence). This CDR3 is 13 amino acids long. V gave up 3 bases and J gave up 3 bases, with 11 bases separating them. The CDR3 reads CAWRLGGYYGYTF. The DNA of the CDR3 is TGTGCCTGGAGGCTCGGGGGGTACTATGGCTACACCTTC.

The chain employs TRBV27 and TRBJ2-1; D tentatively reads TRBD1 or TRBD2 (5 bases each). Germline V lookup: CDR1 MNHEY, CDR2 SMNVEV (reference sequence). Trimming shortened V by 3 bases and J by 4 bases, and 16 bases separated the two germline ends. This CDR3 has 16 amino acids. As DNA, the CDR3 is TGTGCCAGCAGTTTTGATCCGGGACGAGCGTACAATGAGCAGTTCTTC. This translates into CASSFDPGRAYNEQFF.

The chain uses TRBV28 and TRBJ1-4; TRBD1 aligns across 12 bases. Germline assignment: CDR1 MDHEN and CDR2 SYDVKM. The length of the CDR3 is 16 residues. The trim removed 7 bases at V and 10 bases at J, leaving 13 bases unmatched. CDR3 in amino acids: CASTLEGGTGGGKLFF. CDR3 nucleotide sequence: TGTGCCAGCACCCTTGAGGGTGGGACAGGGGGCGGAAAACTGTTTTTT.

A word on this clone: At the DNA level, this CDR3 is encoded by other sequences in the same sample as well. CDR3 in amino acids: CASSFTPSGDTQYF. CDR3 bases: TGTGCCAGCAGCTTCACCCCCAGCGGAGATACGCAGTATTTT. The chain recombines TRBV7-3 with TRBJ2-3, with a possible D match to TRBD2 (5 bases). CDR1 is SGHTA and CDR2 is FQGTGA in the germline V gene. The CDR3 totals 14 residues. Trimming took 3 bases from V and 5 from J, leaving 12 bases between them.